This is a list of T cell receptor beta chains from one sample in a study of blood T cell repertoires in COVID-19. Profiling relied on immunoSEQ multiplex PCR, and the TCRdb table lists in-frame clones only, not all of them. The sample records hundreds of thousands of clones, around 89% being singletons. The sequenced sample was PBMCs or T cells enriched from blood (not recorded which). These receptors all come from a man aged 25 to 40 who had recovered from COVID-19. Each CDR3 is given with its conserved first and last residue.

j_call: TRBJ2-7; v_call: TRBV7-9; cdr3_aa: CASSLATGGEQYF
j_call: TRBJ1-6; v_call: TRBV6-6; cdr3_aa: CASLRGQGVNSPLHF
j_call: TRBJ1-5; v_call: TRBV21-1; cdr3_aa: CASSKGGGLKNLSNQPQHF
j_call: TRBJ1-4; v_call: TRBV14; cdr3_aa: CASSRTGNEKLFF
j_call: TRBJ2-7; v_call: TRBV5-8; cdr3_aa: CASALTSSYEQYF
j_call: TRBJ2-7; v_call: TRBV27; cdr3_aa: CASSLGSPRSSYEQYF
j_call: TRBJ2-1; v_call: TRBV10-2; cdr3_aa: CASPSGLAEYNEQFF
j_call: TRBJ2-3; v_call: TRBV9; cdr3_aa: CASSVDLGTDTQYF
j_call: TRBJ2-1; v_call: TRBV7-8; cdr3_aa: CASSLNTVLERQFF
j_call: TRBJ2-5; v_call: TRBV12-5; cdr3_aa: CASGLDRETQYF
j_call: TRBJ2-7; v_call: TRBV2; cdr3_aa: CASSEMYGFYEQYF
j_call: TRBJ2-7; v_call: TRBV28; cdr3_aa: CASGRTSGSYEQYF
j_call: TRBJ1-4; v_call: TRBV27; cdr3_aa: CASRQQGPTNEKLFF
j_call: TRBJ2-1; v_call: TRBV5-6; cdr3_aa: CASREGSRSYNEQFF
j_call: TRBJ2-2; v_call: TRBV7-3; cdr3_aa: CASRNRAGGTGELFF
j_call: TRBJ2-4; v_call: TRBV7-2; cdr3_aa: CASSLEGSSKNIQYF
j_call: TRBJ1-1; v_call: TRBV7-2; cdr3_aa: CASSQQGMNTEAFF
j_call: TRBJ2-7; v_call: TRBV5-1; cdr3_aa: CASSLVAASYEQYF
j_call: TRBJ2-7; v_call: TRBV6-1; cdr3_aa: CASSEATGQWSSYEQYF
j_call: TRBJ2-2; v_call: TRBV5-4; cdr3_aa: CASSQVPVSGRAGELFF